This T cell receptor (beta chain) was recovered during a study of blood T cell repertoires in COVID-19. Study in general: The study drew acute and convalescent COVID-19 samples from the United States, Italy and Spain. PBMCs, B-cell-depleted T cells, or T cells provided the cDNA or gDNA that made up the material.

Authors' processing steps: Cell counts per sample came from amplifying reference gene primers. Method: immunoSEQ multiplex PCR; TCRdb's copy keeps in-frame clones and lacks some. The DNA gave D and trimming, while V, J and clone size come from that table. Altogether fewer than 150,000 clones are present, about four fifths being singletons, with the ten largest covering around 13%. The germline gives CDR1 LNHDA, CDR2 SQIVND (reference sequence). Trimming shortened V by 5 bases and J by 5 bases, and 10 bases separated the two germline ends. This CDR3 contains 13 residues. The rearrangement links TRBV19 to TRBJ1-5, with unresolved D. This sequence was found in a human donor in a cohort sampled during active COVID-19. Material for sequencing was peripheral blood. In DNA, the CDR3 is TGTGCCAGTAGTGAGGGATTTGATCAGCCCCAGCATTTT. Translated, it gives CASSEGFDQPQHF.